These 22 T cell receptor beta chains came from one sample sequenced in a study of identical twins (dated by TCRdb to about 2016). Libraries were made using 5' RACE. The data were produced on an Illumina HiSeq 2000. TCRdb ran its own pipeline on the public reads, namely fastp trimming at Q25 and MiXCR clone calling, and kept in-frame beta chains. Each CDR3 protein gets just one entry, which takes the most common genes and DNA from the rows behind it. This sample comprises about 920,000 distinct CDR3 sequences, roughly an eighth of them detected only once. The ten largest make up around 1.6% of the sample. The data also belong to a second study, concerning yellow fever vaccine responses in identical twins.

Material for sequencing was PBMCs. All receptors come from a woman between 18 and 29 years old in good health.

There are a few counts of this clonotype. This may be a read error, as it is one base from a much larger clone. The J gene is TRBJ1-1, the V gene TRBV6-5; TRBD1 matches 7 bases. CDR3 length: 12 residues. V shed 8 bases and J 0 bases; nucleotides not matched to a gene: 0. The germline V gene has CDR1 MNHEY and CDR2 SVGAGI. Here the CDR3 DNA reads TGTGCCAGCGGGACAGTGAACACTGAAGCTTTCTTT. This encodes CASGTVNTEAFF.

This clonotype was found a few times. This chain's CDR3 is CSAQGTPNTGELFF. The CDR3, as DNA: TGCAGTGCCCAAGGGACACCGAACACCGGGGAGCTGTTTTTT. This sequence joins TRBV20-1 and TRBJ2-2; possibly TRBD1 for D (6 bases). This CDR3 contains 14 residues. Trimming stripped 6 bases from V and 0 bases from J, with 11 bases between. Looked up from germline, CDR1 is DFQATT and CDR2 is SNEGSKA (reference sequence).

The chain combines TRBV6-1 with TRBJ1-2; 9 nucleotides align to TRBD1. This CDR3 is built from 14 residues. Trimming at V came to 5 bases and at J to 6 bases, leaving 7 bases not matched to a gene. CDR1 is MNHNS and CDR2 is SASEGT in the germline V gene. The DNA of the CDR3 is TGTGCCAGCAGTCGAAAGGGACAGGGAGATGGCTACACCTTC. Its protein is CASSRKGQGDGYTF.

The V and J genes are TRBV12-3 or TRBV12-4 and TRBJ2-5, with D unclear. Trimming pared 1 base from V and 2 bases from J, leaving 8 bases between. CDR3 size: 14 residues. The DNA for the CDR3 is TGTGCCAGCAGTTTAGAACGCCGACAAGAGACCCAGTACTTC. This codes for CASSLERRQETQYF.

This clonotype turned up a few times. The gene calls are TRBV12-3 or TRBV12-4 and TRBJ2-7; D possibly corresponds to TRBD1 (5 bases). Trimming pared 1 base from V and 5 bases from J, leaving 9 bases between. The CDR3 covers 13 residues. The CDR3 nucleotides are TGTGCCAGCAGTTTAGGGCAGGGCAACGAGCAGTACGTC. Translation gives CASSLGQGNEQYV.

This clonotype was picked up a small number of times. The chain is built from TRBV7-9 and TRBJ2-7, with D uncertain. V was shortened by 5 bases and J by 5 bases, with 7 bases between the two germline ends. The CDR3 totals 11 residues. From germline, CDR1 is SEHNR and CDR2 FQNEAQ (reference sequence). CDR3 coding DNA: TGTGCCAGCAGCCCTAGGGACGAGCAGTACTTC. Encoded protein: CASSPRDEQYF. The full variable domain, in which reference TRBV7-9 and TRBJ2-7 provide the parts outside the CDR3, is DTGVSQNPRHKITKRGQNVTFRCDPISEHNRLYWYRQTLGQGPEFLTYFQNEAQLEKSRLLSDRFSAERPKGSFSTLEIQRTEQGDSAMYLCASSPRDEQYFGPGTRLTVT.

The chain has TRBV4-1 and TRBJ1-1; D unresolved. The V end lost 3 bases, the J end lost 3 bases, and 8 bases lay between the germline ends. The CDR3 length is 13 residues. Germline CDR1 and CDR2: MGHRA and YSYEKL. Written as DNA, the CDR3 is TGCGCCAGCAGCCATCCGAGGGACACTGAAGCTTTCTTT. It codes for CASSHPRDTEAFF.

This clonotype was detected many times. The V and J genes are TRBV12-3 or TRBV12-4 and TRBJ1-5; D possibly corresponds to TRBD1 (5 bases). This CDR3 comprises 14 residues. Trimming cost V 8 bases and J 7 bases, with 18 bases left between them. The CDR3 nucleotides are TGTGCCAGCCGAAAATCGGGGGATAGGCAGCCCCAGCATTTT. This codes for CASRKSGDRQPQHF.

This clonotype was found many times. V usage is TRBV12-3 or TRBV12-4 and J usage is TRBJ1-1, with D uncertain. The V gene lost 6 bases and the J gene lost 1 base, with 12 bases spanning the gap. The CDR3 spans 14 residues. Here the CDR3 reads CASSSRTGNTEAFF. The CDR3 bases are TGTGCCAGCAGCTCTAGGACGGGGAACACTGAAGCTTTCTTT.

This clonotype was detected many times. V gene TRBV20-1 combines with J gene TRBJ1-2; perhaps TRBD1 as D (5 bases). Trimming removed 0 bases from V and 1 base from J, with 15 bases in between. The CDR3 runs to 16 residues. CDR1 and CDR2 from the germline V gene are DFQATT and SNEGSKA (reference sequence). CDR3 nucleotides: TGCAGTGCTAGAGATTTAGGAGGGGCCGATAACTATGGCTACACCTTC. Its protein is CSARDLGGADNYGYTF.

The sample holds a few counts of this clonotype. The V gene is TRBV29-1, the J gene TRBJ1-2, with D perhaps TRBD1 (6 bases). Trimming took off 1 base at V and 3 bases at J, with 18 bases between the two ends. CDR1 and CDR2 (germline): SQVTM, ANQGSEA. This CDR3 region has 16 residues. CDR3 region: CSVEVSRGSYDYGYTF. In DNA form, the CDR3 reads TGCAGCGTTGAAGTTTCCAGGGGCTCATATGACTATGGCTACACCTTC.

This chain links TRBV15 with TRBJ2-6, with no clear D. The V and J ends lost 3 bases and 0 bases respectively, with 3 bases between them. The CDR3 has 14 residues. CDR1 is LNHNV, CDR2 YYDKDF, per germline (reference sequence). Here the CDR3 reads CATSRVSGANVLTF. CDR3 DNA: TGTGCCACCAGCAGGGTCTCTGGGGCCAACGTCCTGACTTTC.

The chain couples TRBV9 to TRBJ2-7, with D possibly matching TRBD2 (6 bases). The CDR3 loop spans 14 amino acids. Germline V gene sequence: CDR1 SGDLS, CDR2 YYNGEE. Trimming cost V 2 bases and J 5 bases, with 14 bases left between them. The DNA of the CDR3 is TGTGCCAGCAGCGTTGGAGGGCCGGTTAACGAGCAGTACTTC. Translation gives CASSVGGPVNEQYF.

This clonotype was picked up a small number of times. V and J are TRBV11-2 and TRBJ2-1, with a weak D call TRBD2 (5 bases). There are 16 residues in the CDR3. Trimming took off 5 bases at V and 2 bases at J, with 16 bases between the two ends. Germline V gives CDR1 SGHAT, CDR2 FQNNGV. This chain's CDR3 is CASSPRGALTYNEQFF. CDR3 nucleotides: TGTGCCAGCAGCCCCCGGGGAGCCCTCACCTACAATGAGCAGTTCTTC.

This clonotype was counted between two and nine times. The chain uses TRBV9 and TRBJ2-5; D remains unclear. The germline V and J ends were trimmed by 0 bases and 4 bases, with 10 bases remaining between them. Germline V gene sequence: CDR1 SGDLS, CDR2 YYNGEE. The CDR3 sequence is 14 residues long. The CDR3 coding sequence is TGTGCCAGCAGCGTAGGTGTTAATGGAGAGACCCAGTACTTC. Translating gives CASSVGVNGETQYF.

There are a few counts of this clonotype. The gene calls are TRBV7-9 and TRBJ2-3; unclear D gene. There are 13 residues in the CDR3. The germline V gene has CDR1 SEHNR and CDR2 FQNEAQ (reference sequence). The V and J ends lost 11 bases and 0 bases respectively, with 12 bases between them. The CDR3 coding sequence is TGTGCCCCCACCCGGCAGAGCACAGATACGCAGTATTTT. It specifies CAPTRQSTDTQYF.

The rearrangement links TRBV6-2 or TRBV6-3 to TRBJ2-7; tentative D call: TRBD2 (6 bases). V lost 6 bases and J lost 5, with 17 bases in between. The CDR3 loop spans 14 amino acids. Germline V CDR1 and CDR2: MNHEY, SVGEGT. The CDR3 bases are TGTGCCAGCAGCCCGTTAAGAGCGGGCCACGAGCAGTACGTC. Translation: CASSPLRAGHEQYV.

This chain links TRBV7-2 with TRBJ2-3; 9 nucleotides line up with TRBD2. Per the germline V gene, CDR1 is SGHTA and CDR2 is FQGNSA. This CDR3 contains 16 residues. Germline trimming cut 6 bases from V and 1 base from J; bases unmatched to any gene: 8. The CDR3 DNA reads TGTGCCAGCAGGGGCGCGGGGGGGACGGGCACAGATACGCAGTATTTT. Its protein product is CASRGAGGTGTDTQYF.

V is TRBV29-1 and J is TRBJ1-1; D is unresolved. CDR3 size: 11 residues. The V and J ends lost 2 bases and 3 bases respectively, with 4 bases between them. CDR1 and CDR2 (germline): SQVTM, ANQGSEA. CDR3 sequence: CSVELDTEAFF. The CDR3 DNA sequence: TGCAGCGTTGAACTGGACACTGAAGCTTTCTTT.

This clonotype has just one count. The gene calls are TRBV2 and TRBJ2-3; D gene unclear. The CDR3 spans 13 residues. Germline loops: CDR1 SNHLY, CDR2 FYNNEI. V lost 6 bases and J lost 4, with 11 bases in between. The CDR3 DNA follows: TGTGCCAGCAGCCCCCGACGATCAGATACGCAGTATTTT. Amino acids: CASSPRRSDTQYF. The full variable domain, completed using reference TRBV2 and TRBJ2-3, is EPEVTQTPSHQVTQMGQEVILRCVPISNHLYFYWYRQILGQKVEFLVSFYNNEISEKSEIFDDQFSVERPDGSNFTLKIRSTKLEDSAMYFCASSPRRSDTQYFGPGTRLTVL.

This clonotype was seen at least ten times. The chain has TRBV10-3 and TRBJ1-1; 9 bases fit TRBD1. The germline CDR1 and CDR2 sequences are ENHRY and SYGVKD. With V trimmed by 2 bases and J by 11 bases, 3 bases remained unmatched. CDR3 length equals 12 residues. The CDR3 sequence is CAISERDREAFF. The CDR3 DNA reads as TGTGCCATCAGTGAGCGGGACAGGGAGGCTTTCTTT.

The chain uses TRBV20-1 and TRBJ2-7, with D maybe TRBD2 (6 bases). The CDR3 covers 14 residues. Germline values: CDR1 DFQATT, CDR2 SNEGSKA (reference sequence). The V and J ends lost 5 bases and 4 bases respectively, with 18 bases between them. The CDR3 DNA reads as TGCAGTGCTCCATACCCGACTAGGGGTTACGAGCAGTACTTC. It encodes CSAPYPTRGYEQYF.